The 15 T cell receptor beta chains presented below share a single source sample, sequenced in a study of shared clonotypes between healthy human individuals. Data came from immunoSEQ multiplex PCR; TCRdb stores just in-frame clones and leaves some out. The sample holds some 2.3 million clones; approximately 93% are singletons and the top ten take about 0.39%. The sample consisted of naive CD4+ T cells from PBMCs. Subset: CD45RA+ positively selected. The origin of the receptors is a man in his late teens or twenties in good health. Some clones in this sample may be carry-over from other donors' samples.

The chain links TRBV5-6 to TRBJ1-1, with no clear D. Trimming removed 0 bases from V and 6 bases from J, with 9 bases in between. Germline assignment: CDR1 SGHDT and CDR2 YYEEEE. This CDR3 spans 13 amino acids. CDR3 nucleotides: TGTGCCAGCAGCTTGGGGTCGAGGGCTGAAGCTTTCTTT. It specifies CASSLGSRAEAFF. The full variable domain, in which reference TRBV5-6 and TRBJ1-1 provide the parts outside the CDR3, is DAGVTQSPTHLIKTRGQQVTLRCSPKSGHDTVSWYQQALGQGPQFIFQYYEEEERQRGNFPDRFSGHQFPNYSSELNVNALLLGDSALYLCASSLGSRAEAFFGQGTRLTVV.

As regards this clone: The sample holds other DNA sequences that translate to the same CDR3. This rearrangement joins TRBV28 to TRBJ2-7; 8 bases match TRBD1. In germline, CDR1 is MDHEN, CDR2 SYDVKM. The trim removed 6 bases at V and 2 bases at J, leaving 3 bases unmatched. This CDR3 is 13 amino acids long. The chain's CDR3 is CASSRTGPYEQYF. The CDR3 DNA follows: TGTGCCAGCAGCCGGACAGGGCCCTACGAGCAGTACTTC.

The rearrangement uses TRBV7-6 and TRBJ2-1; the D is unclear. The germline V gene has CDR1 SGHVS and CDR2 FNYEAQ. The CDR3 is made up of 16 amino acids. The ends were cut back, 1 base at V and 0 bases at J, with 10 bases in the middle. This CDR3 reads CASSLDSPSSYNEQFF. DNA of the CDR3: TGTGCCAGCAGCTTAGATAGCCCCAGCTCCTACAATGAGCAGTTCTTC.

The chain joins TRBV28 to TRBJ2-7; 8 nucleotides align to TRBD1. The length of the CDR3 is 16 residues. Germline V gene lookup returns CDR1 MDHEN and CDR2 SYDVKM. Trimming cost V 3 bases and J 6 bases; bases outside gene matches: 13. CDR3 nucleotides: TGTGCCAGCAGTTTTTGGATCTCGACAGGGGAAGGCGAGCAGTACTTC. This gives the protein CASSFWISTGEGEQYF. Based on the CDR3 plus reference TRBV28 and TRBJ2-7, the full variable domain is DVKVTQSSRYLVKRTGEKVFLECVQDMDHENMFWYRQDPGLGLRLIYFSYDVKMKEKGDIPEGYSVSREKKERFSLILESASTNQTSMYLCASSFWISTGEGEQYFGPGTRLTVT.

A remark on this clone: This specimen includes other DNA sequences encoding the same CDR3. The chain couples TRBV28 to TRBJ1-5; the D gene is possibly TRBD1 (5 bases). CDR3 length: 15 residues. The germline CDR1 and CDR2 sequences are MDHEN and SYDVKM. The V gene lost 2 bases and the J gene lost 1 base, with 9 bases spanning the gap. Written as DNA, the CDR3 is TGTGCCAGCAGTTTAGACAGATTAAGCAATCAGCCCCAGCATTTT. Amino acid sequence: CASSLDRLSNQPQHF.

The chain couples TRBV5-1 to TRBJ2-7; TRBD1 agrees at 9 bases. Germline V CDR1 and CDR2: SGHRS, YFSETQ. V dropped 1 base and J dropped 6; count of bases not matched to a gene: 8. The CDR3 runs 15 residues. CDR3 sequence (DNA): TGCGCCAGCAGCTTGTGGGGGACAGGGAAGAGCGAGCAGTACTTC. It codes for CASSLWGTGKSEQYF.

V usage is TRBV28 and J usage is TRBJ2-3; 8 bases line up with TRBD2. J lost 3 bases, V lost 3 bases, and 14 bases had no gene match. The germline V gene has CDR1 MDHEN and CDR2 SYDVKM. The CDR3 sequence is 18 residues long. In nucleotides, the CDR3 is TGTGCCAGCAGTTTGTTCGGGAGGGTAGGGAGTCGAACAGATACGCAGTATTTT. As protein: CASSLFGRVGSRTDTQYF.

The rearrangement links TRBV27 to TRBJ2-7; 9 bases match TRBD2. Germline V gives CDR1 MNHEY, CDR2 SMNVEV (reference sequence). The trim removed 2 bases at V and 6 bases at J, leaving 5 bases unmatched. The CDR3 length is 14 residues. The CDR3 protein is CASSLSGRSREQYF. The CDR3 DNA sequence: TGTGCCAGCAGTTTAAGCGGGAGGTCGCGCGAGCAGTACTTC.

The gene calls are TRBV11-1 and TRBJ2-7; 9 bases fit TRBD1. Germline values: CDR1 SGHAT, CDR2 FQDESV (reference sequence). Trimming cost V 4 bases and J 3 bases; bases outside gene matches: 7. CDR3 length equals 15 residues. The CDR3 coding sequence is TGTGCCAGCAGCTACGAGGACAGGGGTTACTACGAGCAGTACTTC. Translating gives CASSYEDRGYYEQYF.

The rearrangement joins TRBV10-3 to TRBJ2-1; TRBD2 aligns across 11 bases. CDR1 is ENHRY and CDR2 is SYGVKD in the germline V gene. This CDR3 is built from 14 residues. Trimming removed 5 bases from V and 5 bases from J; junction bases left unmatched: 2. The CDR3 region has the DNA TGTGCCATCAGTCCGGGACTAGCGGACAATGAGCAGTTCTTC. Protein product: CAISPGLADNEQFF.

V is TRBV7-2 and J is TRBJ1-1; 9 nucleotides agree with TRBD1. Germline V CDR1 and CDR2: SGHTA, FQGNSA. Trimming took 3 bases from V and 2 from J; bases not matched to a gene: 13. This CDR3 has 18 amino acids. As DNA, the CDR3 is TGTGCCAGCAGCTTGGGGGACAGGGTACGTGGGGAAAACACTGAAGCTTTCTTT. This encodes CASSLGDRVRGENTEAFF.

The J gene is TRBJ2-2, the V gene TRBV28; TRBD1 might be the D (7 bases). There are 13 residues in the CDR3. Deletions cut 11 bases from V and 0 bases from J, with 10 bases between. Germline-derived CDR1 and CDR2 are MDHEN and SYDVKM. The CDR3 DNA reads TGTGCCGGGGGGACAGCGAACACCGGGGAGCTGTTTTTT. It yields the protein CAGGTANTGELFF.

The gene calls are TRBV4-3 and TRBJ1-4, with TRBD1 as a possible D gene (5 bases). CDR3 length: 17 residues. The germline V gene has CDR1 LGHNA and CDR2 YSLEER. The germline V and J ends were trimmed by 1 base and 7 bases, with 19 bases remaining between them. The CDR3 DNA reads TGCGCCAGCAGCCAAGGTAGATTGAGGGGTTCCGGTGAAAAACTGTTTTTT. This translates into CASSQGRLRGSGEKLFF.

The chain recombines TRBV19 with TRBJ1-1; TRBD1 might be the D (5 bases). The germline CDR1 and CDR2 sequences are LNHDA and SQIVND (reference sequence). The CDR3 extends over 16 amino acids. The V end lost 6 bases, the J end lost 1 base, and 18 bases lay between the germline ends. CDR3 sequence: CASRPFVGTENTEAFF. As DNA, the CDR3 is TGTGCCAGTAGGCCGTTCGTCGGGACTGAGAACACTGAAGCTTTCTTT.

This chain uses TRBV19 with TRBJ1-2, with D hard to call. Trimming left V 7 bases short and J 4 bases short, with 13 bases between. The germline V gene encodes CDR1 LNHDA and CDR2 SQIVND (reference sequence). This CDR3 has 13 amino acids. The CDR3 loop reads CASTNTEFYGYTF. The CDR3 coding sequence is TGTGCCAGTACCAATACAGAATTCTATGGCTACACCTTC.